By share of the sample, the clone carrying this T cell receptor beta chain is medium-sized. Its antigen remains unknown. This CDR3 contains 12 residues. Looked up from germline, CDR1 is SSHAT and CDR2 is FNYEAQ (reference sequence). Until they underwent thyroid surgery, no patient had received any treatment. The sample originates from a study of metastatic and nonmetastatic thyroid tumors. Study information: The comparison covered peripheral blood and tumor or nodule tissue in malignant and benign thyroid patients.

Overall study results and limits: Reported TCR beta diversity, measured in blood and tumor, was significantly higher for malignant thyroid tumors than for benign nodules.

Original analysis: For papillary thyroid cancer, a distant-metastasis classifier was constructed from CDR3 differences observed across clinicopathological groups. TCRdb called clones again from the PCR reads with MiXCR. These V and J calls rely on TCRdb rather than the paper's analysis. Of some 15,000 clones listed, roughly 30% are singletons. The source is a female donor with papillary thyroid cancer or a benign thyroid nodule (not recorded which). Some clones in this sample may be carry-over from other donors' samples. V and J are TRBV7-7 and TRBJ2-1; TRBD2 agrees at 8 bases. The sample taken for sequencing was tumor tissue. The CDR3 sequence: CASPTSDNEQFF. The CDR3 nucleotides read TGTGCTAGCCCGACTAGCGACAATGAGCAGTTCTTC.